Listed here are 9 T cell receptor beta chains from one sample, sequenced in a study of T cell responses to AZD1222 COVID-19 vaccine. Clones were sequenced by immunoSEQ multiplex PCR, and TCRdb holds only the in-frame ones, with some missing. The sample lists 110,000 to 150,000 clones; roughly 90% were seen once. Here the sequenced sample was peripheral blood, taken 28 days after the second AZD1222 dose. The receptor set was obtained from an adult who received the AZD1222 COVID-19 vaccine.

About this clone: The junction differs from germline at one of its ends, possibly a read error. This chain links TRBV28 with TRBJ1-2; D is perhaps TRBD1 (5 bases). Germline V gene lookup returns CDR1 MDHEN and CDR2 SYDVKM. The CDR3 length is 13 residues. The chain's CDR3 is CASSSGTTDGYRF. The CDR3 region has the DNA TGTGCCAGCAGTTCGGGGACCACGGATGGCTACCGCTTC.

The chain carries TRBV4-1 and TRBJ2-1; D possibly corresponds to TRBD1 (5 bases). The CDR3 loop spans 15 amino acids. Trimming left V 4 bases short and J 7 bases short, with 17 bases between. The V gene's germline CDR1 is MGHRA and CDR2 YSYEKL. DNA of the CDR3: TGCGCCAGCAGCCTGATTGCGGCAAGGGGAAATGAGCAGTTCTTC. The encoded protein is CASSLIAARGNEQFF.

The count of this clone is one. V gene TRBV5-1 combines with J gene TRBJ2-1; 10 bases map to TRBD2. The germline V gene encodes CDR1 SGHRS and CDR2 YFSETQ. The CDR3 spans 17 residues. V gave up 0 bases and J gave up 9 bases; unmatched junction bases: 12. DNA for the CDR3: TGCGCCAGCAGCTTGGTTTCTAGCGGGAGTTCGGGTGGTGAGCAGTTCTTC. As protein: CASSLVSSGSSGGEQFF.

This sequence joins TRBV28 and TRBJ2-1; TRBD1 agrees at 8 bases. This CDR3 comprises 14 residues. In germline, CDR1 is MDHEN, CDR2 SYDVKM. The trim removed 6 bases at V and 5 bases at J, leaving 6 bases unmatched. The DNA for the CDR3 is TGTGCCAGCAGCCGACAGGGGAGCAACAATGAGCAGTTCTTC. It is translated as CASSRQGSNNEQFF.

The gene calls are TRBV4-3 and TRBJ2-5; D may be TRBD1 or TRBD2 (6 bases each). V lost 4 bases and J 5 bases, leaving 23 bases between the germline ends. This CDR3 region has 17 residues. Looked up from germline, CDR1 is LGHNA and CDR2 is YSLEER. The CDR3 nucleotides are TGCGCCAGCAGCCGCCAAACTGTCTCAGGGGCGGGGGAGACCCAGTACTTC. As protein: CASSRQTVSGAGETQYF.

This clone was found a few times. The chain has TRBV5-6 and TRBJ1-1; D perhaps matches TRBD1 (5 bases). This CDR3 is 16 amino acids long. The V end was cut by 2 bases, the J end by 3 bases, with 17 bases between. The germline V gene encodes CDR1 SGHDT and CDR2 YYEEEE. The CDR3 spells CASSFGPGGIDTEAFF. The CDR3 nucleotides read TGTGCCAGCAGCTTTGGCCCGGGGGGGATTGACACTGAAGCTTTCTTT.

J is TRBJ1-6 and V is TRBV9, with unresolved D. Deletions cut 4 bases from V and 7 bases from J, with 15 bases between. CDR1 and CDR2 (germline): SGDLS, YYNGEE. The CDR3 runs to 15 residues. CDR3 DNA sequence: TGTGCCAGCAGCAGTGCCCCGGCATTCAATTCACCCCTCCACTTT. Translation: CASSSAPAFNSPLHF.

The rearrangement links TRBV11-2 to TRBJ2-3, with D possibly being TRBD2 (5 bases). The CDR3 contains 15 residues. Trimming pared 1 base from V and 3 bases from J, leaving 11 bases between. Germline V gene data show CDR1 as SGHAT and CDR2 as FQNNGV. In DNA form, the CDR3 reads TGTGCCAGCAGCTTAGGGCCGGGGTCGACAGATACGCAGTATTTT. It encodes CASSLGPGSTDTQYF. The whole variable domain, remainder taken from reference TRBV11-2 and TRBJ2-3, is EAGVAQSPRYKIIEKRQSVAFWCNPISGHATLYWYQQILGQGPKLLIQFQNNGVVDDSQLPKDRFSAERLKGVDSTLKIQPAKLEDSAVYLCASSLGPGSTDTQYFGPGTRLTVL.

The chain has TRBV10-3 and TRBJ2-1, with 9 bases identical to TRBD2. The length of the CDR3 is 15 residues. V shed 4 bases, J shed 8 bases, and the junction held 9 bases outside the gene matches. Germline lookup yields CDR1 ENHRY and CDR2 SYGVKD. The CDR3 nucleotides read TGTGCCATCAGTGGGGCTAGCGGGAAGGTGGATGAGCAGTTCTTC. Its protein product is CAISGASGKVDEQFF.